This passage covers 24 T cell receptor beta chains from one sample sequenced in a study of brain T cells in children with intractable seizures. Libraries were prepared by immunoSEQ multiplex PCR; TCRdb keeps only in-frame clonotypes and omits some of them. The sample has some 64,000 clones, approximately 95% seen once. Specimen: peripheral blood, collected at surgery. The receptors originated from a boy younger than two with focal cortical dysplasia and intractable seizures.

This clone was counted a single time. The genes are TRBV19 and TRBJ1-2; TRBD1 matches 7 bases. This CDR3 is 16 amino acids long. Germline lookup yields CDR1 LNHDA and CDR2 SQIVND (reference sequence). The V and J ends lost 6 bases and 4 bases, in that order; junction bases with no gene match: 14. The CDR3 nucleotides are TGTGCCAGTAGCGAGAGAAAGGGACAGCGACCCTATGGCTACACCTTC. Translating gives CASSERKGQRPYGYTF.

This sequence joins TRBV19 and TRBJ1-1, with D hard to call. CDR3 length: 13 residues. Trimming cost V 8 bases and J 2 bases, with 12 bases left between them. Looked up from germline, CDR1 is LNHDA and CDR2 is SQIVND (reference sequence). This CDR3 is CASGEGPNTEAFF. The CDR3 DNA sequence: TGTGCCAGTGGGGAGGGCCCCAACACTGAAGCTTTCTTT.

The J gene is TRBJ2-7, the V gene TRBV4-1; the match to TRBD2 covers 13 bases. This CDR3 is built from 19 residues. The V gene end was trimmed by 0 bases and the J gene end by 0 bases; junction bases not matched to a gene: 8. In germline, CDR1 is MGHRA, CDR2 YSYEKL. The CDR3 loop reads CASSQDPGLAGRGSYEQYF. CDR3 sequence (DNA): TGCGCCAGCAGCCAAGATCCGGGACTAGCGGGAAGGGGCTCCTACGAGCAGTACTTC.

The chain is built from TRBV7-2 and TRBJ2-7; possible D gene TRBD1, 6 bases. The CDR3 sequence is 14 residues long. Germline CDR1 SGHTA, CDR2 FQGNSA. V was pared by 4 bases and J by 6 bases, with 16 bases between. The CDR3 here is CASSYTGRTREQYF. CDR3 nucleotides: TGTGCCAGCAGCTACACAGGGCGCACACGCGAGCAGTACTTC.

The V and J genes are TRBV27 and TRBJ1-2; possibly TRBD1 for D (6 bases). The length of the CDR3 is 14 residues. Trimming shortened V by 5 bases and J by 4 bases, and 14 bases separated the two germline ends. Germline CDR1 is MNHEY and CDR2 is SMNVEV (reference sequence). The CDR3 is CASSLAGTTYGYTF. The CDR3, as DNA: TGTGCCAGCAGTCTTGCCGGGACAACCTATGGCTACACCTTC.

The chain has TRBV5-4 and TRBJ1-1; tentatively, D is TRBD1 (6 bases). This CDR3 has 16 residues. CDR1 is SGHNT and CDR2 is YYREEE in the germline V gene (reference sequence). Trimming removed 2 bases at V and 0 bases at J, with 14 bases between. CDR3 nucleotides: TGTGCCAGCAGCTTCTACGGGGGCGGGTTGAACACTGAAGCTTTCTTT. It translates to CASSFYGGGLNTEAFF.

The rearrangement joins TRBV2 to TRBJ2-5; 13 positions match TRBD2. CDR1 and CDR2 from the germline V gene are SNHLY and FYNNEI. This CDR3 region has 17 residues. V lost 5 bases and J lost 4; bases outside the gene matches: 10. The CDR3 DNA reads TGTGCCAGCAGTACAACTAGCGGGGGGGTTTTGAGAGAGACCCAGTACTTC. Protein product: CASSTTSGGVLRETQYF.

This chain links TRBV7-9 with TRBJ2-3; 10 bases line up with TRBD2. V shed 6 bases and J 3 bases; nucleotides not matched to a gene: 6. Germline V CDR1 and CDR2: SEHNR, FQNEAQ (reference sequence). This CDR3 contains 15 residues. The CDR3 protein is CASRPGTSETDTQYF. In DNA, the CDR3 is TGTGCCAGCAGGCCCGGGACTAGCGAGACAGATACGCAGTATTTT.

The V call is TRBV18, the J call TRBJ1-5; perhaps TRBD1 as D (5 bases). V lost 1 base to trimming and J lost 6 bases, with 16 bases between them. CDR1 and CDR2 (germline): KGHSH, LQKENI. CDR3 size: 16 residues. CDR3 DNA: TGTGCCAGCTCACCACGGGACCCGGCGGCGGGTCAGCCCCAGCATTTT. Amino acids: CASSPRDPAAGQPQHF.

DNA of the CDR3: TGTGCCAGCTCACCAGGGACAGCAACGGCCACTGAAGCTTTCTTT. Translating it yields CASSPGTATATEAFF. This chain uses TRBV18 with TRBJ1-1, with 7 bases that match TRBD1. J was trimmed by 4 bases and V by 2 bases; bases with no gene match: 7. The CDR3 length is 15 residues. Germline V CDR1 and CDR2: KGHSH, LQKENI.

The chain recombines TRBV5-6 with TRBJ2-5; perhaps TRBD1 as D (5 bases). V was trimmed by 1 base and J by 1 base, leaving 17 bases between them. Germline CDR1 SGHDT, CDR2 YYEEEE. This CDR3 spans 17 amino acids. CDR3 loop: CASSLNEGASFQETQYF. The DNA for the CDR3 is TGTGCCAGCAGCTTGAACGAAGGGGCTAGTTTCCAAGAGACCCAGTACTTC.

This clone has only one observation. The chain links TRBV28 to TRBJ2-3; D may match TRBD1 or TRBD2 (5 bases each). Per germline, CDR1 MDHEN and CDR2 SYDVKM. The CDR3 is made up of 15 amino acids. V shed 6 bases and J shed 5 bases, with 18 bases lying between them. The CDR3 here is CASRARGPSVDTQYF. CDR3 nucleotide sequence: TGTGCCAGCAGGGCACGGGGCCCGTCAGTAGATACGCAGTATTTT.

This rearrangement joins TRBV2 to TRBJ1-3, with 7 bases that match TRBD1. CDR1 is SNHLY and CDR2 is FYNNEI in the germline V gene. There are 13 residues in the CDR3. V was clipped by 6 bases and J by 2 bases; unmatched bases: 1. CDR3 bases: TGTGCCAGCAGGAGGGGGCCTGGAAACACCATATATTTT. Amino acids: CASRRGPGNTIYF.

The chain links TRBV9 to TRBJ2-3; TRBD2 aligns across 11 bases. The germline CDR1 and CDR2 sequences are SGDLS and YYNGEE. V dropped 8 bases and J dropped 4; count of bases not matched to a gene: 9. The CDR3 contains 15 residues. Written as DNA, the CDR3 is TGTGCCAGTTCAAATAGCGGGAGGGCCTCAGATACGCAGTATTTT. As protein: CASSNSGRASDTQYF.

The chain has TRBV3-1 (or the pseudogene TRBV3-2) and TRBJ2-7; TRBD2 matches at 11 bases. Germline V gene sequence: CDR1 LGHDT, CDR2 YNNKEL (reference sequence). The CDR3 sequence is 14 residues long. Trimming removed 4 bases from V and 4 bases from J; junction bases left unmatched: 3. The chain's CDR3 is CASSLAGGPYEQYF. The CDR3 DNA reads TGTGCCAGCAGCCTAGCGGGGGGGCCTTACGAGCAGTACTTC.

The chain recombines TRBV19 with TRBJ2-4; the D is unclear. Trimming stripped 10 bases from V and 0 bases from J, with 10 bases between. Germline lookup yields CDR1 LNHDA and CDR2 SQIVND (reference sequence). CDR3 length: 13 residues. CDR3 nucleotide sequence: TGTGCCACCTCTCCCCTAGCCAAAAACATTCAGTACTTC. Protein: CATSPLAKNIQYF.

The gene calls are TRBV19 and TRBJ2-7; TRBD2 might be the D (5 bases). V was pared by 3 bases and J by 6 bases, with 12 bases between. The CDR3 loop spans 13 amino acids. Germline V gene lookup returns CDR1 LNHDA and CDR2 SQIVND (reference sequence). The CDR3 loop is CASSIGDSAEQYF. The CDR3 bases are TGTGCCAGTAGTATTGGAGATAGCGCCGAGCAGTACTTC.

J is TRBJ2-1 and V is TRBV4-2, with D possibly TRBD1 on 6 matching bases. The ends were cut back, 0 bases at V and 6 bases at J, with 12 bases in the middle. The length of the CDR3 is 15 residues. Germline assignment: CDR1 LGHNA and CDR2 YNFKEQ. This CDR3 is CASSQDGRGFNEQFF. For the CDR3, the DNA is TGTGCCAGCAGCCAAGATGGTAGGGGGTTCAATGAGCAGTTCTTC.

The V call is TRBV5-4, the J call TRBJ1-6, with D unresolved. The length of the CDR3 is 12 residues. V was pared by 1 base and J by 7 bases, with 3 bases between. CDR1 is SGHNT, CDR2 YYREEE, per germline (reference sequence). CDR3 amino acids: CASSLQNSPLHF. The CDR3 region has the DNA TGTGCCAGCAGCTTGCAGAATTCACCCCTCCACTTT.

The V call is TRBV14, the J call TRBJ1-1, with 7 bases identical to TRBD1. Germline CDR1 SGHDN, CDR2 FVKESK. Germline trimming cut 1 base from V and 5 bases from J; bases unmatched to any gene: 7. This CDR3 has 15 amino acids. The chain's CDR3 is CASSQVYRGLTEAFF. The CDR3 DNA follows: TGTGCCAGCAGCCAAGTTTACAGGGGATTAACTGAAGCTTTCTTT.

The chain combines TRBV2 with TRBJ2-2; D ambiguous. Trimming shortened V by 2 bases and J by 0 bases, and 4 bases separated the two germline ends. This CDR3 comprises 14 residues. Germline V gene sequence: CDR1 SNHLY, CDR2 FYNNEI. CDR3 coding DNA: TGTGCCAGCAGTGAAATTTCGAACACCGGGGAGCTGTTTTTT. Translating gives CASSEISNTGELFF.

The chain recombines TRBV6-4 with TRBJ2-2; D ambiguous. The CDR3 extends over 13 amino acids. Per the germline V gene, CDR1 is MRHNA and CDR2 is SNTAGT. The V end lost 4 bases, the J end lost 4 bases, and 7 bases lay between the germline ends. CDR3 sequence: CASSATVTGELFF. In nucleotides, the CDR3 is TGTGCCAGCAGTGCAACCGTCACCGGGGAGCTGTTTTTT.

The chain employs TRBV19 and TRBJ1-1; D is undetermined. V lost 3 bases and J 1 base, leaving 6 bases between the germline ends. The germline V gene has CDR1 LNHDA and CDR2 SQIVND (reference sequence). CDR3 length: 13 amino acids. CDR3 region: CASSMRTNTEAFF. The CDR3 DNA reads as TGTGCCAGTAGTATGAGGACGAACACTGAAGCTTTCTTT.

This chain joins TRBV12-3 or TRBV12-4 and TRBJ1-2, with unresolved D. The CDR3 loop spans 13 amino acids. V was pared by 0 bases and J by 4 bases, with 6 bases between. The CDR3 DNA is TGTGCCAGCAGTTTAGCGGGCAGCTATGGCTACACCTTC. Residues: CASSLAGSYGYTF.